Presented here are 6 T cell receptor beta chains from one specimen sequenced in a study of beta chain features in type 1 diabetes. Study conclusions and caveats: All four CD4+ subsets from Type 1 diabetes patients carried moderately but significantly shorter TCRB CDR3s.

Reverse transcribing all isolated RNA meant expressed TCRB transcripts were sequenced. Profiling relied on immunoSEQ multiplex PCR, and the TCRdb table lists in-frame clones only, not all of them. The data hold around 150,000 clones, with 6.5% to 10% observed a single time. These receptors have no identified antigens. Sequenced material: central memory CD4+ T cells from blood. These receptors were taken from a woman between 18 and 29 years old with type 1 diabetes.

J is TRBJ1-1 and V is TRBV5-1, with unresolved D. CDR1 is SGHRS and CDR2 is YFSETQ in the germline V gene. This CDR3 is built from 14 residues. The V end lost 1 base, the J end lost 1 base, and 8 bases lay between the germline ends. CDR3 region: CASSLTGTNTEAFF. DNA for the CDR3: TGCGCCAGCAGCTTGACGGGAACGAACACTGAAGCTTTCTTT.

The chain carries TRBV4-2 and TRBJ1-2; D unclear. This CDR3 comprises 17 residues. Germline V gene lookup returns CDR1 LGHNA and CDR2 YNFKEQ. Deletions cut 1 base from V and 2 bases from J, with 17 bases between. CDR3 coding DNA: TGTGCCAGCAGCCAAGTCGCGGCGATACAAACCAACTATGGCTACACCTTC. As protein: CASSQVAAIQTNYGYTF.

The CDR3 protein is CASSLEGSSSYNEQFF. The CDR3 DNA follows: TGTGCCAGCAGCTTAGAGGGCTCAAGCTCCTACAATGAGCAGTTCTTC. V and J are TRBV11-3 and TRBJ2-1; D is uncertain. Germline V CDR1 and CDR2: SGHNT, YENEEA. V gave up 0 bases and J gave up 0 bases, with 9 bases separating them. CDR3 size: 16 residues.

This clone occurred a few times. The chain carries TRBV7-9 and TRBJ2-1; TRBD2 aligns across 11 bases. V was pared by 5 bases and J by 3 bases, with 3 bases of the junction left unmatched. The CDR3 sequence is 15 residues long. Germline V gene lookup returns CDR1 SEHNR and CDR2 FQNEAQ (reference sequence). CDR3 sequence reads: CASSRLAGFYNEQFF. DNA of the CDR3: TGTGCCAGCAGCCGACTAGCGGGATTCTACAATGAGCAGTTCTTC.

This clone was observed many times. The chain uses TRBV11-3 and TRBJ2-2; D possibly corresponds to TRBD2 (6 bases). Trimming removed 5 bases at V and 4 bases at J, with 8 bases between. The CDR3 has 13 amino acids. Germline CDR1 is SGHNT and CDR2 is YENEEA. CDR3 residues: CASSGTFTGELFF. In DNA form, the CDR3 reads TGTGCCAGCAGCGGGACTTTCACCGGGGAGCTGTTTTTT.

This clone was observed a handful of times. CDR3: CASSQDLAGGGEQYF. The CDR3 DNA is TGCGCCAGCAGCCAAGATCTAGCGGGGGGTGGCGAGCAGTACTTC. The rearrangement links TRBV4-3 to TRBJ2-7; 11 bases align to TRBD2. V lost 0 bases and J lost 6; bases outside the gene matches: 4. Germline V lookup: CDR1 LGHNA, CDR2 YSLEER. CDR3 length: 15 amino acids.